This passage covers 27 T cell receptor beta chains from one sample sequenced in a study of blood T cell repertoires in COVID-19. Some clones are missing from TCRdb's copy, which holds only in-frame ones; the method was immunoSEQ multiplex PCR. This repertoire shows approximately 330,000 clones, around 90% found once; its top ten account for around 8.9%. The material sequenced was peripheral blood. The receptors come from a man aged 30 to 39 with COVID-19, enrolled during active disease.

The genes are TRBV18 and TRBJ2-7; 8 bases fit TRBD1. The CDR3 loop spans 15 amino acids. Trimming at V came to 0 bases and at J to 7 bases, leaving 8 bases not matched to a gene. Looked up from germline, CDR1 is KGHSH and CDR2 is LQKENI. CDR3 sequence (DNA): TGTGCCAGCTCACCACCCGGACAGGGTGTAGGTGAGCAGTACTTC. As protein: CASSPPGQGVGEQYF.

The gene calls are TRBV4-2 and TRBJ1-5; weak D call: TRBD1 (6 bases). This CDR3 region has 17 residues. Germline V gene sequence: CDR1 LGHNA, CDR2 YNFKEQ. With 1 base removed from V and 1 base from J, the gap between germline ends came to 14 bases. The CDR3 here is CASSQGTGGASNQPQHF. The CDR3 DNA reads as TGTGCCAGCAGCCAAGGGACGGGGGGCGCGAGCAATCAGCCCCAGCATTTT.

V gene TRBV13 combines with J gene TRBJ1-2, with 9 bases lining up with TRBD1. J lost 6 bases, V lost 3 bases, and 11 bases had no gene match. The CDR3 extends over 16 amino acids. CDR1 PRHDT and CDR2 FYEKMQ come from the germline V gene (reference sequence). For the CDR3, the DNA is TGTGCCAGCAGCTTTACAGGGGGCCGCTCTCTAGATGGCTACACCTTC. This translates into CASSFTGGRSLDGYTF.

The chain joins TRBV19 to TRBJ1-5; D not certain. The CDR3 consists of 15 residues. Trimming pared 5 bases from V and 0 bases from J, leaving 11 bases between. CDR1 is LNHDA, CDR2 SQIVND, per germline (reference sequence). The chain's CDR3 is CASSPTVYSNQPQHF. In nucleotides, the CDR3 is TGTGCCAGTAGTCCAACAGTTTATAGCAATCAGCCCCAGCATTTT.

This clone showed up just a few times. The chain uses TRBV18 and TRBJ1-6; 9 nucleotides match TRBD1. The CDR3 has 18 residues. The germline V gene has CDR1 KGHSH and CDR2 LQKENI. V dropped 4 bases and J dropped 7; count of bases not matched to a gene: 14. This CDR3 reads CASSRGTPGQGTNSPLHF. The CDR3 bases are TGTGCCAGCTCACGGGGGACACCGGGACAGGGTACGAATTCACCCCTCCACTTT.

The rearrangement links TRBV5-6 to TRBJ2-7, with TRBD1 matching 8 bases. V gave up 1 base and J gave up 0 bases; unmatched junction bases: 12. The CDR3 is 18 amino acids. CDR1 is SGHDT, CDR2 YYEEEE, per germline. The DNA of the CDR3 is TGTGCCAGCAGCTTGTGGGGACGGACAGGGCCCCTCTCCTACGAGCAGTACTTC. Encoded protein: CASSLWGRTGPLSYEQYF. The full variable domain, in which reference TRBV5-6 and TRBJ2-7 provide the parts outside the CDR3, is DAGVTQSPTHLIKTRGQQVTLRCSPKSGHDTVSWYQQALGQGPQFIFQYYEEEERQRGNFPDRFSGHQFPNYSSELNVNALLLGDSALYLCASSLWGRTGPLSYEQYFGPGTRLTVT.

For the CDR3, the DNA is TGTGCCAGCAGTCCCCGGGACAGGGTCACTGAAGCTTTCTTT. This sequence encodes CASSPRDRVTEAFF. V and J are TRBV27 and TRBJ1-1; TRBD1 matches at 9 bases. Trimming cost V 5 bases and J 4 bases; bases outside gene matches: 5. CDR1 is MNHEY, CDR2 SMNVEV, per germline (reference sequence). CDR3 length equals 14 residues.

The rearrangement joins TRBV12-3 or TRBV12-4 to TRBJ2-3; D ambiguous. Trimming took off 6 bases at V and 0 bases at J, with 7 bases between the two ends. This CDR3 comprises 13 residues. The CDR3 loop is CASSATSTDTQYF. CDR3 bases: TGTGCCAGCAGCGCCACTAGCACAGATACGCAGTATTTT.

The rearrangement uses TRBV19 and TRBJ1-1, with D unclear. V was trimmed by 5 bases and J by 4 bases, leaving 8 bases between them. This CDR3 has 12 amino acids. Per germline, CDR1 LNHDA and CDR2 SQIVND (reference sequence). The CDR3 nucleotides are TGTGCCAGTAGTCCGGGTAGCACTGAAGCTTTCTTT. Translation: CASSPGSTEAFF.

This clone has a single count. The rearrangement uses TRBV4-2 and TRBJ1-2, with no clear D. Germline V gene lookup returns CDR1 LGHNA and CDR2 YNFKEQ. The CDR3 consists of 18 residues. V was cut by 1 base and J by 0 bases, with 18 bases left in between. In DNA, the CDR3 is TGTGCCAGCAGCCAAGTAGCTTCAGATCTTACCGCTAACTATGGCTACACCTTC. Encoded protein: CASSQVASDLTANYGYTF.

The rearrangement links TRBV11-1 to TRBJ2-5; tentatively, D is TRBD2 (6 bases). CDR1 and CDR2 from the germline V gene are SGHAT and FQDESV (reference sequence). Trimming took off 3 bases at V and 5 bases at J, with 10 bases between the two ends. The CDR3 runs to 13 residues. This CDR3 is CASSFAGGETQYF. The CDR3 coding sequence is TGTGCCAGCAGCTTCGCAGGAGGGGAGACCCAGTACTTC.

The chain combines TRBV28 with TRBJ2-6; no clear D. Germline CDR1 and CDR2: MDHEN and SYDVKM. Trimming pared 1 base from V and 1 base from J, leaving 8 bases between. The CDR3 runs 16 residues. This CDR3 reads CASSLLGRSGANVLTF. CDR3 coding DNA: TGTGCCAGCAGTTTATTGGGCCGATCTGGGGCCAACGTCCTGACTTTC.

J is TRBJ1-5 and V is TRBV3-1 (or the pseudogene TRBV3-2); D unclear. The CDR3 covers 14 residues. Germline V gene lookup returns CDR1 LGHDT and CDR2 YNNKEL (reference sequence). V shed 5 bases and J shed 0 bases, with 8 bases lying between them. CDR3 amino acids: CASSFLSSNQPQHF. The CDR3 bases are TGTGCCAGCAGCTTCCTCAGTAGCAATCAGCCCCAGCATTTT.

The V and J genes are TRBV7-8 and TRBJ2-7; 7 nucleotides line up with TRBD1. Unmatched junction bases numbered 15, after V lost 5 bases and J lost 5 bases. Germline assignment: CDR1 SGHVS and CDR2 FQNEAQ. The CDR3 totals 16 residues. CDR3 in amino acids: CASSPHRDTQGDEQYF. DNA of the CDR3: TGTGCCAGCAGCCCGCACCGGGACACCCAGGGGGACGAGCAGTACTTC.

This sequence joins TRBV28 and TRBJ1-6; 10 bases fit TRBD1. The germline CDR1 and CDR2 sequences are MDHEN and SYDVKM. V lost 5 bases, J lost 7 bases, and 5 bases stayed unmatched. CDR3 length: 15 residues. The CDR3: CASSPRDRGNSPLHF. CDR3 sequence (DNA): TGTGCCAGCAGTCCCCGGGACAGGGGAAATTCACCCCTCCACTTT.

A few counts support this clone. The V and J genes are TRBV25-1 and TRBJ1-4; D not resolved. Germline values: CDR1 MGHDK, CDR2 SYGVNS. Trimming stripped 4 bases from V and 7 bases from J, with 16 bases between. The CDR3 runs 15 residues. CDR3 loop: CASSGPAGTREKLFF. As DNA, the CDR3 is TGTGCCAGCAGTGGTCCCGCGGGAACGCGTGAAAAACTGTTTTTT. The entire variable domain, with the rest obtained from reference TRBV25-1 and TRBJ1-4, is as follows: EADIYQTPRYLVIGTGKKITLECSQTMGHDKMYWYQQDPGMELHLIHYSYGVNSTEKGDLSSESTVSRIRTEHFPLTLESARPSHTSQYLCASSGPAGTREKLFFGSGTQLSVL.

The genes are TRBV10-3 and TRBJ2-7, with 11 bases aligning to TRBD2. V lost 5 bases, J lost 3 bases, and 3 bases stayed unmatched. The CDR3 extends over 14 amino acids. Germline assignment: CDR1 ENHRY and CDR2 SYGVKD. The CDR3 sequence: CAISRLAGNYEQYF. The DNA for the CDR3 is TGTGCCATCAGTAGACTAGCGGGGAACTACGAGCAGTACTTC.

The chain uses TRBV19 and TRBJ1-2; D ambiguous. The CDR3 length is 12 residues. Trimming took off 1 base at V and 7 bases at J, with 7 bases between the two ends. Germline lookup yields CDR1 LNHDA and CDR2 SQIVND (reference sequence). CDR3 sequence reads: CASSIGTGGYTF. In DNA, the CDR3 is TGTGCCAGTAGTATAGGAACGGGTGGCTACACCTTC.

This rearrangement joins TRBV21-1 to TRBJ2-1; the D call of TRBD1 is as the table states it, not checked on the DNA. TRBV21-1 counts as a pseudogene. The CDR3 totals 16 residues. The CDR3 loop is CASSKPGTGNRNEQFF. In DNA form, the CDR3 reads TGTGCCAGCAGTAAACCCGGGACAGGGAACAGAAATGAGCAGTTCTTC.

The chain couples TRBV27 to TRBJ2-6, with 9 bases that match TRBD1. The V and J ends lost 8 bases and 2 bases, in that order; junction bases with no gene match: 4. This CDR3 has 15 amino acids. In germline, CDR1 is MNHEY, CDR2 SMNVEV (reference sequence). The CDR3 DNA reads TGTGCCAGCGGATGGGACAGGGCTGGGGCCAACGTCCTGACTTTC. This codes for CASGWDRAGANVLTF.

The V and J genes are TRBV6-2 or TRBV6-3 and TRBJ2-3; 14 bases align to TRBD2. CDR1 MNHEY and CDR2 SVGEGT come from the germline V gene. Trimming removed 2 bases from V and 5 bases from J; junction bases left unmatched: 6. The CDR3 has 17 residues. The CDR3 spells CASSYLGTSGSKDTQYF. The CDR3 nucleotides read TGTGCCAGCAGTTACCTCGGGACTAGCGGGAGTAAAGATACGCAGTATTTT.

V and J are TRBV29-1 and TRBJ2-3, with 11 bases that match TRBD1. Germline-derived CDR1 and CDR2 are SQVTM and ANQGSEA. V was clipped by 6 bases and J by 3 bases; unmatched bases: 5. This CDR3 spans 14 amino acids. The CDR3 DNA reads TGCAGCGTCAGCCGGGACAGGGGGACAGATACGCAGTATTTT. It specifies CSVSRDRGTDTQYF.

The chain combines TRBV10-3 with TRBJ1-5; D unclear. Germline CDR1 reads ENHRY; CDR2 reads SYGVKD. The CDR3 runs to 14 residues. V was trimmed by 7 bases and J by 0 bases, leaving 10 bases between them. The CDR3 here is CAITEGFSNQPQHF. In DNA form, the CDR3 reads TGTGCCATCACAGAGGGATTTAGCAATCAGCCCCAGCATTTT.

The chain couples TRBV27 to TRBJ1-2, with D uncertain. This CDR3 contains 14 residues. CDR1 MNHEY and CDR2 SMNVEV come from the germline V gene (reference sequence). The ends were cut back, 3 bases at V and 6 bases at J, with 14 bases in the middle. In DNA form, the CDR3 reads TGTGCCAGCAGTTTTCTATCCGGGAACCATGGCTACACCTTC. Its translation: CASSFLSGNHGYTF.

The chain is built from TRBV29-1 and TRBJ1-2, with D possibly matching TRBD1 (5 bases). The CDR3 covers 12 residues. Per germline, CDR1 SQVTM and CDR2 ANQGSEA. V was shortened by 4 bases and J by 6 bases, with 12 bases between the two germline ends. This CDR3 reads CSVARDLNGYTF. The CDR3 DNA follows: TGCAGCGTTGCGAGGGACTTAAATGGCTACACCTTC.

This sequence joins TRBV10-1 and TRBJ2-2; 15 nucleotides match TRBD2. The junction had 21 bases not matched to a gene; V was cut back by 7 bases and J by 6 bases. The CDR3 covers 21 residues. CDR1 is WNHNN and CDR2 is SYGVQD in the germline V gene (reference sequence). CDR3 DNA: TGCGCCAGCAACCTACCGGGACATAGGACTAGCGGGAGGGACCTGGCCGGGGAGCTGTTTTTT. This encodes CASNLPGHRTSGRDLAGELFF.

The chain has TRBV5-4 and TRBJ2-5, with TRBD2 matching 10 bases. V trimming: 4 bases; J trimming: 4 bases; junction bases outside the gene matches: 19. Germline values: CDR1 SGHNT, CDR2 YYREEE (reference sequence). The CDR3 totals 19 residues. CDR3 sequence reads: CASSQKSRPSGRGGETQYF. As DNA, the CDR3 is TGTGCCAGCAGCCAAAAGAGCCGCCCTAGCGGGAGAGGGGGAGAGACCCAGTACTTC.